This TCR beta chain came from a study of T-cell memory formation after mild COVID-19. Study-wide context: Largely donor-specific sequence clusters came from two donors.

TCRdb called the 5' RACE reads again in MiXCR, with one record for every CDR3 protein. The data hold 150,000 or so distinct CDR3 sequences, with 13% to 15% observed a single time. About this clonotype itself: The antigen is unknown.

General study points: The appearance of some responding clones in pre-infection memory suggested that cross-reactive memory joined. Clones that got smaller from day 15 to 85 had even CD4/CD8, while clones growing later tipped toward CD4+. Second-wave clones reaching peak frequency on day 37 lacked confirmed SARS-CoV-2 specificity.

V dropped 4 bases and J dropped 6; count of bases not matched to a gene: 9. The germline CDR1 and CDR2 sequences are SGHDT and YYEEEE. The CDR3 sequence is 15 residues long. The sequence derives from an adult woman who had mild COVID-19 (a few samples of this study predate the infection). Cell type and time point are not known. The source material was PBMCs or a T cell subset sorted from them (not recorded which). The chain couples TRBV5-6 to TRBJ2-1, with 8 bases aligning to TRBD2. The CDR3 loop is CASSPGGLAVNEQFF. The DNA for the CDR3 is TGTGCCAGCAGCCCGGGAGGGCTAGCGGTCAATGAGCAGTTCTTC. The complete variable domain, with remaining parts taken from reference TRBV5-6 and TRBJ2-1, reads DAGVTQSPTHLIKTRGQQVTLRCSPKSGHDTVSWYQQALGQGPQFIFQYYEEEERQRGNFPDRFSGHQFPNYSSELNVNALLLGDSALYLCASSPGGLAVNEQFFGPGTRLTVL.